This T cell receptor (beta chain) was captured in a study of shared clonotypes between healthy human individuals. This clone was detected only a few times. Repertoires were generated with immunoSEQ multiplex PCR, while TCRdb's copy carries only in-frame clones and drops some. The repertoire has some 480,000 clones, 79% of them found once; the top ten carry 10% to 15%. Per germline, CDR1 MNHEY and CDR2 SMNVEV (reference sequence). The CDR3 length is 17 residues. J was trimmed by 2 bases and V by 5 bases; bases with no gene match: 9. The sequence was obtained from a woman aged 40-49 years in good health. Some clones in this sample may be carry-over from other donors' samples. This chain uses TRBV27 with TRBJ2-3; 11 bases map to TRBD1. Material: PBMCs. For the CDR3, the DNA is TGTGCCAGCAGTACGCGGACAGGGGGCGCCCCCACAGATACGCAGTATTTT. Its protein product is CASSTRTGGAPTDTQYF.